These 9 T cell receptor beta chains were sequenced from one sample in a study of technical replicates of blood from a few donors. The protocol was immunoSEQ multiplex PCR, while the TCRdb copy is restricted to in-frame clones and leaves out a portion. This table holds over 50,000 clones, approximately 83% found once. The sample was PBMCs. The receptor set was obtained from a human donor in good health. Some clones in this sample may be carry-over from other donors' samples.

This clone has a handful of counts. V and J are TRBV23-1 and TRBJ1-5, with D perhaps TRBD1 (5 bases). TRBV23-1 is an ORF, and what it does is uncertain. This CDR3 comprises 17 residues. Trimming shortened V by 3 bases and J by 0 bases, and 15 bases separated the two germline ends. Here the CDR3 reads CASSHRTRAYSNQPQHF. The DNA for the CDR3 is TGCGCCAGCAGTCACCGAACCAGGGCTTATAGCAATCAGCCCCAGCATTTT.

The genes are TRBV5-1 and TRBJ2-1; a possible D gene is TRBD2 (6 bases). Trimming left V 0 bases short and J 8 bases short, with 12 bases between. Germline V lookup: CDR1 SGHRS, CDR2 YFSETQ. The CDR3 is made up of 14 amino acids. CDR3 sequence: CASSLAGTGDEQFF. CDR3 DNA sequence: TGCGCCAGCAGCTTGGCCGGTACGGGGGATGAGCAGTTCTTC.

V usage is TRBV2 and J usage is TRBJ2-7; D possibly corresponds to TRBD1 (7 bases). CDR1 is SNHLY, CDR2 FYNNEI, per germline. This CDR3 contains 16 residues. The V and J ends lost 0 bases and 3 bases respectively, with 15 bases between them. The CDR3: CASSEARDRNLYEQYF. The CDR3, as DNA: TGTGCCAGCAGTGAAGCGCGGGACAGAAACCTCTACGAGCAGTACTTC.

The CDR3 DNA sequence: TGTGCCAGCAGCTTGCTGGACAGGGGCGATACGCAGTATTTT. Its translation is CASSLLDRGDTQYF. The chain joins TRBV5-6 to TRBJ2-3; 9 bases agree with TRBD1. The CDR3 runs 14 residues. V dropped 1 base and J dropped 6; count of bases not matched to a gene: 3. Germline V gene lookup returns CDR1 SGHDT and CDR2 YYEEEE.

The V and J genes are TRBV15 and TRBJ1-6; tentative D call: TRBD1 (5 bases). Between the trimmed V and J ends, which lost 4 bases and 5 bases, there was a span of 9 bases. Germline loops: CDR1 LNHNV, CDR2 YYDKDF (reference sequence). The CDR3 contains 14 residues. In DNA form, the CDR3 reads TGTGCCACCAGCAACGGGGGAAATAATTCACCCCTCCACTTT. This translates into CATSNGGNNSPLHF.

The chain links TRBV5-1 to TRBJ1-4; D gene uncertain. The germline gives CDR1 SGHRS, CDR2 YFSETQ. The ends were cut back, 6 bases at V and 4 bases at J, with 7 bases in the middle. The CDR3 loop spans 12 amino acids. CDR3 region: CASTGDNEKLFF. The CDR3 nucleotides are TGCGCCAGCACCGGGGATAATGAAAAACTGTTTTTT. Based on the CDR3 plus reference TRBV5-1 and TRBJ1-4, the full variable domain is KAGVTQTPRYLIKTRGQQVTLSCSPISGHRSVSWYQQTPGQGLQFLFEYFSETQRNKGNFPGRFSGRQFSNSRSEMNVSTLELGDSALYLCASTGDNEKLFFGSGTQLSVL.

The chain joins TRBV7-3 to TRBJ2-1; D is perhaps TRBD1 (5 bases). The CDR3 has 15 residues. The V gene lost 5 bases and the J gene lost 5 bases, with 16 bases spanning the gap. Germline V gene lookup returns CDR1 SGHTA and CDR2 FQGTGA. The CDR3 nucleotides are TGTGCCAGCAGCCCAAAGGGCAGGGTTAACAATGAGCAGTTCTTC. Its translation: CASSPKGRVNNEQFF.

The rearrangement links TRBV9 to TRBJ2-1, with 7 bases aligning to TRBD2. The length of the CDR3 is 16 residues. V was clipped by 4 bases and J by 2 bases; unmatched bases: 9. Germline V gene sequence: CDR1 SGDLS, CDR2 YYNGEE. The CDR3 loop is CASSLTSALTYNEQFF. The CDR3 DNA sequence: TGTGCCAGCAGCTTAACTAGCGCGCTTACCTACAATGAGCAGTTCTTC.

The chain employs TRBV6-6 and TRBJ1-5; TRBD1 might be the D (5 bases). Trimming took off 7 bases at V and 1 base at J, with 14 bases between the two ends. The CDR3 covers 15 residues. Germline V gene sequence: CDR1 MNHNY, CDR2 SVGAGI (reference sequence). CDR3 residues: CASTAGLESNQPQHF. The CDR3, as DNA: TGTGCCAGCACAGCGGGGCTGGAAAGCAATCAGCCCCAGCATTTT.